Described below is a single TCR beta chain sequence and its context. What it recognizes is unknown. Whole-study findings and limits: Tumor memory CD4+ T cell TCR gene usage clustered with blood and lymph node memory CD4+ cells and lymph node naive CD4+ cells. Larger-cohort validation covered only one TCR beta V-J rearrangement. Tumor-infiltrating Treg TCR alpha and beta sequences overlapped most with tumor naive CD4+ T cells, then blood naive.

Semi-nested PCR with Nested Universal Primer A followed constant-region reverse priming of full-length variable regions. TCRdb recomputed calls from the 5' RACE reads with MiXCR, one row per CDR3 protein. The sample lists tens of thousands of distinct CDR3 sequences; more than 25% were seen once. V lost 5 bases and J lost 5, with 18 bases in between. The CDR3 consists of 15 residues. The chain carries TRBV12-3 or TRBV12-4 and TRBJ1-1, with D possibly being TRBD1 (6 bases). The origin of this receptor is a female donor with breast cancer. The material sequenced was naive CD4+ T cells sorted from blood. The subset: naive CD4+ T cells, CD4+CD45RA+CD25-. CDR3 loop: CASSTPHRDKTEAFF. The CDR3 DNA is TGTGCCAGCAGTACCCCGCACAGGGATAAAACTGAAGCTTTCTTT.